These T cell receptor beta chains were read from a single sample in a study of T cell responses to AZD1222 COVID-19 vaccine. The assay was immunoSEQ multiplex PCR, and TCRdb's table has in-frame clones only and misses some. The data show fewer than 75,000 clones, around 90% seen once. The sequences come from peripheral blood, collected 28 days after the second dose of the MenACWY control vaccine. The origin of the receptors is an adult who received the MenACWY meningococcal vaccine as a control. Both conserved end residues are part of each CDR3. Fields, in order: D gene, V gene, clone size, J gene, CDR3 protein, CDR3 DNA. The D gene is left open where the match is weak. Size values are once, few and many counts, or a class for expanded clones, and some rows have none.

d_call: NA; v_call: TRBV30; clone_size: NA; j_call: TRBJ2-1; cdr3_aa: CAWDPGAGNEQFF; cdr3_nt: TGTGCCTGGGACCCGGGGGCGGGCAATGAGCAGTTCTTC
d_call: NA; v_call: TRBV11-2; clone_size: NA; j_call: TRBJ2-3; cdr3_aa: CASSLEPDQRGDTQYF; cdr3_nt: TGTGCCAGCAGCTTAGAACCCGACCAGAGAGGAGATACGCAGTATTTT
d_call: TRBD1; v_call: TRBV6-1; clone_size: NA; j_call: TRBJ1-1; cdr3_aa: CASSDGTENTEAFF; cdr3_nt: TGTGCCAGCAGTGACGGGACAGAAAACACTGAAGCTTTCTTT
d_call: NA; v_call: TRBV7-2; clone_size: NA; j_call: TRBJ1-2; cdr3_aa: CASSTQRADGYTF; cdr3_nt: TGTGCCAGCAGCACTCAGCGGGCGGATGGCTACACCTTC
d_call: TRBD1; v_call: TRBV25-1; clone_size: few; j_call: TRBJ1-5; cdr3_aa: CASSGGTGNQPQHF; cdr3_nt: TGTGCCAGCAGTGGGGGGACAGGGAATCAGCCCCAGCATTTT
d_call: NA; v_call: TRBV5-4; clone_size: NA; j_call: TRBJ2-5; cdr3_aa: CASSLGGQETQYF; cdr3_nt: TGTGCCAGCAGCTTGGGCGGGCAAGAGACCCAGTACTTC
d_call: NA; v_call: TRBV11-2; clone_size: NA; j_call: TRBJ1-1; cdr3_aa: CASTLTGPSMNTEAFF; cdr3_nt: TGTGCCAGCACCTTGACAGGTCCCTCTATGAACACTGAAGCTTTCTTT
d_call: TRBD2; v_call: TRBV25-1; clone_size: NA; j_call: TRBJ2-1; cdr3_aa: CARISSGTSGRSYNEQFF; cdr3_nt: TGTGCCAGGATCTCATCCGGGACTAGCGGGAGATCTTACAATGAGCAGTTCTTC
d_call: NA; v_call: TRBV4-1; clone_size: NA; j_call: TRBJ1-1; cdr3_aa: CASSQERSYTEAFF; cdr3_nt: TGCGCCAGCAGCCAAGAAAGAAGCTACACTGAAGCTTTCTTT
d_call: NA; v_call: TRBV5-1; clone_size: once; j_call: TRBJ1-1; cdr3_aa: CASRDNLVTDTEAFF; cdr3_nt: TGCGCCAGCAGGGACAATCTCGTGACAGACACTGAAGCTTTCTTT
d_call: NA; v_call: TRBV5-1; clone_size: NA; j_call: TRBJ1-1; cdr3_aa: CASSEDGLDTEAFF; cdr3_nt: TGCGCCAGTAGCGAGGACGGTCTGGACACTGAAGCTTTCTTT
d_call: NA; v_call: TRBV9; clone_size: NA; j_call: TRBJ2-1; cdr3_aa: CASSAGGLSYNEQFF; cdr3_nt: TGTGCCAGCAGCGCCGGGGGCCTCTCCTACAATGAGCAGTTCTTC
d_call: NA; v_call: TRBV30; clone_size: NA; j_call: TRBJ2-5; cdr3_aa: CAWSPRLGKAGQETQYF; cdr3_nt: TGTGCCTGGAGCCCCAGGTTGGGGAAAGCAGGGCAAGAGACCCAGTACTTC
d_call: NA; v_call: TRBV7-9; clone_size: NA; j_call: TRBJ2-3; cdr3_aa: CASSLRTLSVGTQYF; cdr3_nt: TGTGCCAGCAGCTTACGCACACTGTCGGTTGGTACGCAGTATTTT
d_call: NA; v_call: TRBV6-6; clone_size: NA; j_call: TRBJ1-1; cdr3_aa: CASSYRGGDTEAFF; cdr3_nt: TGTGCCAGCAGTTACCGGGGGGGGGACACTGAAGCTTTCTTT
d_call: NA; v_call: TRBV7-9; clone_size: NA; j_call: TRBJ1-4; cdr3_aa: CASSFRTANEKLFF; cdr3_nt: TGTGCCAGCAGCTTTAGGACGGCGAATGAAAAACTGTTTTTT
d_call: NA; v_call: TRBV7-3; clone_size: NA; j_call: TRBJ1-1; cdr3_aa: CASSSQPDTEAFF; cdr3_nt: TGTGCCAGCAGCTCTCAGCCTGACACTGAAGCTTTCTTT
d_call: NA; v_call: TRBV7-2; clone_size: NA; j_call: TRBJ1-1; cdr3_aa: CASSLGIGGVTEAFF; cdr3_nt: TGTGCCAGCAGCTTAGGCATCGGCGGGGTCACTGAAGCTTTCTTT
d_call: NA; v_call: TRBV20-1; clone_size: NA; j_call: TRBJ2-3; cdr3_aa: CSASGAEQGLTDTQYF; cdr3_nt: TGCAGTGCTAGTGGGGCAGAACAGGGCCTAACAGATACGCAGTATTTT
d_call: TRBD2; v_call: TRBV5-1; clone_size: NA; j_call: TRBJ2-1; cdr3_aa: CASSPSGGSYYNEQFF; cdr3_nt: TGCGCCAGCAGCCCTAGTGGCGGGAGCTACTACAATGAGCAGTTCTTC
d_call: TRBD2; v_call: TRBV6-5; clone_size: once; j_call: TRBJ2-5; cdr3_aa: CASYRGGGETQYF; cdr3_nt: TGTGCCAGCTATCGGGGCGGGGGAGAGACCCAGTACTTC
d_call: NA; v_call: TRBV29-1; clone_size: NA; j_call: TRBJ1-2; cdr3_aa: CTTRGPSGGYGYTF; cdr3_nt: TGCACCACCCGGGGGCCCTCCGGGGGCTATGGCTACACCTTC
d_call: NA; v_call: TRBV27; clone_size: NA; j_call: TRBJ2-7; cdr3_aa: CASSSQGPYEQYF; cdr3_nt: TGTGCCAGCAGTTCGCAGGGTCCCTACGAGCAGTACTTC
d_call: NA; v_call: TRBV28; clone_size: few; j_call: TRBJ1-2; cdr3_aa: CASSLGHGYTF; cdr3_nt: TGTGCCAGCAGTTTAGGACATGGCTACACCTTC
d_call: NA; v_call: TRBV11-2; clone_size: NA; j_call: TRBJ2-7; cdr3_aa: CASSLERVVRGDSTYEQYF; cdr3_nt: TGTGCCAGCAGCTTAGAAAGGGTTGTTAGGGGGGACTCAACCTACGAGCAGTACTTC
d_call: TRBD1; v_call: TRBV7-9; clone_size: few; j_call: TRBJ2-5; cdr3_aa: CASSFTLGTGVETQYF; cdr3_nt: TGTGCCAGCAGCTTCACATTGGGGACAGGGGTAGAGACCCAGTACTTC
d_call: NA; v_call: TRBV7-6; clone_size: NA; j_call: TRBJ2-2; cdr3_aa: CASSASFRTSYTGELFF; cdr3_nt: TGTGCCAGCAGCGCAAGCTTCCGGACAAGCTACACCGGGGAGCTGTTTTTT
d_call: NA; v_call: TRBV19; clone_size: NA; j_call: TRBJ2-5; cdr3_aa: CASSISEMETQYF; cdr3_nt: TGTGCCAGTAGTATTTCTGAAATGGAGACCCAGTACTTC
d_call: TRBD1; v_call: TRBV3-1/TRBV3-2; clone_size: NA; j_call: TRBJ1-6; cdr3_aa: CASSPDRDTSPLHF; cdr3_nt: TGTGCCAGCAGCCCGGACAGGGACACTTCACCCCTCCACTTT
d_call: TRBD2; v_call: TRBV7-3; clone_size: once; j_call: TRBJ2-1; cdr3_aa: CASSLSGSGSYNEQFF; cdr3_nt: TGTGCCAGCAGCTTATCCGGAAGCGGGAGCTACAATGAGCAGTTCTTC
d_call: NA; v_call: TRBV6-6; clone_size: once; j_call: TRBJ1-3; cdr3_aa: CASRDSTVSSGNTIYF; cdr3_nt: TGTGCCAGCAGAGACAGCACGGTGAGCTCCGGAAACACCATATATTTT
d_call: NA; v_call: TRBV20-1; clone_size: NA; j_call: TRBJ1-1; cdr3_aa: CSASGDRNTEAFF; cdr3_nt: TGCAGTGCTAGTGGAGACAGGAACACTGAAGCTTTCTTT
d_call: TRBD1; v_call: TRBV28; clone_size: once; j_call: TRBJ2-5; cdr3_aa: CASNRGQETQYF; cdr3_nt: TGTGCCAGCAACAGGGGGCAAGAGACCCAGTACTTC
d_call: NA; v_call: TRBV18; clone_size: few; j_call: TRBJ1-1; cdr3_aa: CASSQLPLTSMNTEAFF; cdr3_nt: TGTGCCAGCTCACAACTACCACTGACATCGATGAACACTGAAGCTTTCTTT
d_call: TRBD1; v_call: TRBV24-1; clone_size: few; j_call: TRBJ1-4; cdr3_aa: CATSNSGGDEKLFF; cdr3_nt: TGTGCCACCAGTAATTCAGGGGGCGATGAAAAACTGTTTTTT
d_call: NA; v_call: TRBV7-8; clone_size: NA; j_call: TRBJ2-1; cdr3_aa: CASSLALGNEQFF; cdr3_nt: TGTGCCAGCAGCTTAGCGCTGGGGAATGAGCAGTTCTTC
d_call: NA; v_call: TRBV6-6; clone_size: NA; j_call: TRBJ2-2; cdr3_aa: CASHAEKNTGELFF; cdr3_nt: TGTGCCAGCCACGCTGAAAAAAACACCGGGGAGCTGTTTTTT
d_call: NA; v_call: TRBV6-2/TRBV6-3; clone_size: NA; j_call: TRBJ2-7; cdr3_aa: CASSKRAPYEQYF; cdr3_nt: TGTGCCAGCAGTAAGCGCGCGCCCTACGAGCAGTACTTC
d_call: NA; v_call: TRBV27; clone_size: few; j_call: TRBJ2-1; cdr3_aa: CTSGFEQFF; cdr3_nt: TGCACTTCAGGGTTCGAGCAGTTCTTC
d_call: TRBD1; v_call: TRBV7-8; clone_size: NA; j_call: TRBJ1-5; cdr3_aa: CASSFTGADNQPQHF; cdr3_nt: TGTGCCAGCAGCTTTACAGGGGCAGACAATCAGCCCCAGCATTTT